These 31 T cell receptor beta chains were all obtained from the same sample, sequenced in a study of cytomegalovirus exposure and HLA in healthy donors. PCR amplification relied on 60 Vbeta primers (plus 13 Jbeta primers). Repertoires were generated with immunoSEQ multiplex PCR, while TCRdb's copy carries only in-frame clones and drops some. The data show over 150,000 clones, approximately 80% seen once. The sample was PBMCs. Every receptor here comes from a young man in good health and CMV-seropositive.

This rearrangement joins TRBV27 to TRBJ1-1, with 7 bases lining up with TRBD1. Germline trimming cut 5 bases from V and 5 bases from J; bases unmatched to any gene: 8. Germline V gives CDR1 MNHEY, CDR2 SMNVEV (reference sequence). This CDR3 spans 14 amino acids. This CDR3 reads CASSIDRDGTEAFF. CDR3 nucleotides: TGTGCCAGCAGTATAGACAGGGACGGTACTGAAGCTTTCTTT.

This clone was seen a handful of times. The J gene is TRBJ1-2, the V gene TRBV9; TRBD1 matches at 9 bases. The CDR3 extends over 13 amino acids. V was clipped by 4 bases and J by 8 bases; unmatched bases: 6. Germline values: CDR1 SGDLS, CDR2 YYNGEE. The CDR3 DNA reads TGTGCCAGCAGCATGCGGACAGGGGTGGGCTACACCTTC. It specifies CASSMRTGVGYTF.

Concerning this clone: The sample contains more than one DNA sequence encoding this CDR3. The chain couples TRBV5-1 to TRBJ2-3; 7 bases line up with TRBD1. The CDR3 sequence is 14 residues long. V lost 4 bases to trimming and J lost 1 base; unmatched junction nucleotides: 3. Germline V gene data show CDR1 as SGHRS and CDR2 as YFSETQ. The CDR3 protein is CASSPGQGTDTQYF. The CDR3 DNA follows: TGCGCCAGCAGCCCAGGACAGGGCACAGATACGCAGTATTTT.

The chain carries TRBV29-1 and TRBJ1-1; 7 positions agree with TRBD1. CDR1 and CDR2 (germline): SQVTM, ANQGSEA. This CDR3 is 13 amino acids long. The ends lost 7 bases at V and 3 bases at J; junction bases unmatched: 8. CDR3 sequence: CSGSTGSDTEAFF. CDR3 bases: TGCAGCGGCTCGACAGGGTCGGACACTGAAGCTTTCTTT. Supplemented by reference TRBV29-1 and TRBJ1-1, the full variable domain reads SAVISQKPSRDICQRGTSLTIQCQVDSQVTMMFWYRQQPGQSLTLIATANQGSEATYESGFVIDKFPISRPNLTFSTLTVSNMSPEDSSIYLCSGSTGSDTEAFFGQGTRLTVV.

V and J are TRBV27 and TRBJ2-5; TRBD2 matches 8 bases. CDR3 length: 16 residues. From germline, CDR1 is MNHEY and CDR2 SMNVEV (reference sequence). Unmatched junction bases numbered 14, after V lost 7 bases and J lost 4 bases. The CDR3 is CASINGAAGAPETQYF. The CDR3 DNA reads TGTGCCAGCATTAACGGGGCAGCGGGGGCTCCAGAGACCCAGTACTTC.

The table lists this clone with a count of one. This chain joins TRBV5-1 and TRBJ1-2, with 7 bases that match TRBD1. The CDR3 is made up of 16 amino acids. Germline CDR1 is SGHRS and CDR2 is YFSETQ. After removal of 0 bases from V and 2 bases from J, the junction contained 7 bases not matched to a gene. CDR3 loop: CASSLGAGGRNYGYTF. CDR3 nucleotides: TGCGCCAGCAGCTTGGGGGCAGGGGGTAGGAACTATGGCTACACCTTC.

This clone has a handful of counts. V and J are TRBV27 and TRBJ2-2, with a weak D call TRBD1 (6 bases). CDR3 length: 14 residues. The germline V gene encodes CDR1 MNHEY and CDR2 SMNVEV (reference sequence). Trimming pared 6 bases from V and 3 bases from J, leaving 11 bases between. CDR3 DNA: TGTGCCAGCAGCCCCGGGACACACACCGGGGAGCTGTTTTTT. Its protein product is CASSPGTHTGELFF.

This chain links TRBV10-3 with TRBJ2-2; 7 bases line up with TRBD1. Germline V gene lookup returns CDR1 ENHRY and CDR2 SYGVKD. The CDR3 is 15 amino acids. V shed 4 bases, J shed 3 bases, and the junction held 5 bases outside the gene matches. The CDR3 DNA sequence: TGTGCCATCAGTGGTACAGGGGCAGACACCGGGGAGCTGTTTTTT. This sequence encodes CAISGTGADTGELFF.

This chain joins TRBV27 and TRBJ2-5, with D perhaps TRBD1 (5 bases). Trimming removed 5 bases at V and 4 bases at J, with 5 bases between. This CDR3 has 11 residues. The germline V gene has CDR1 MNHEY and CDR2 SMNVEV (reference sequence). CDR3 amino acids: CASSQGETQYF. DNA for the CDR3: TGTGCCAGCAGTCAGGGAGAGACCCAGTACTTC.

This chain connects TRBV5-1 to TRBJ1-6; the D gene is possibly TRBD1 (5 bases). Trimming took off 0 bases at V and 9 bases at J, with 13 bases between the two ends. The CDR3 is 15 amino acids. Germline CDR1 reads SGHRS; CDR2 reads YFSETQ. The CDR3 reads CASSLDQGRTSPLHF. CDR3 coding DNA: TGCGCCAGCAGCTTGGATCAGGGTCGGACTTCACCCCTCCACTTT.

This clone was counted a few times. This rearrangement joins TRBV28 to TRBJ2-2; 9 nucleotides match TRBD1. The CDR3 length is 17 residues. CDR1 is MDHEN and CDR2 is SYDVKM in the germline V gene. The J segment lost 4 bases and the V segment lost 1 base, leaving 7 bases of the junction unmatched. The CDR3 loop is CASSLSVGTGSTGELFF. In DNA form, the CDR3 reads TGTGCCAGCAGTTTATCGGTAGGGACAGGGAGCACCGGGGAGCTGTTTTTT.

The chain carries TRBV4-3 and TRBJ1-4; no reliable D call. Germline loops: CDR1 LGHNA, CDR2 YSLEER. The CDR3 is 16 residues long. V dropped 0 bases and J dropped 7 bases, with 15 bases sitting between them. The CDR3 sequence: CASSQDLEAIGEKLFF. The CDR3, as DNA: TGCGCCAGCAGCCAAGATTTGGAGGCCATCGGTGAAAAACTGTTTTTT.

This clone appeared once. This sequence joins TRBV5-1 and TRBJ2-1, with 9 positions matching TRBD2. CDR3 size: 14 residues. Germline trimming cut 6 bases from V and 5 bases from J; bases unmatched to any gene: 6. The germline V gene encodes CDR1 SGHRS and CDR2 YFSETQ. The CDR3 DNA reads as TGCGCCAGCAACACCCAGCGGGGGGACAATGAGCAGTTCTTC. Residues: CASNTQRGDNEQFF.

This clone has just one count. The genes are TRBV5-4 and TRBJ2-2; TRBD2 matches at 7 bases. The CDR3 is 16 amino acids. Germline CDR1 reads SGHNT; CDR2 reads YYREEE (reference sequence). With V trimmed by 0 bases and J by 0 bases, 2 bases remained unmatched. CDR3 DNA: TGTGCCAGCAGCTTGGGCGGGGGACCGAACACCGGGGAGCTGTTTTTT. It yields the protein CASSLGGGPNTGELFF.

CDR3 nucleotides: TGTGCCAGCAGCTCCCGGGACAGGGGCGAAAAACTGTTTTTT. This encodes CASSSRDRGEKLFF. This chain connects TRBV5-4 to TRBJ1-4; 10 nucleotides align to TRBD1. Germline CDR1 and CDR2: SGHNT and YYREEE (reference sequence). V lost 3 bases and J lost 8; bases outside the gene matches: 4. The CDR3 contains 14 residues.

This CDR3 is CASSVTHLGGGADTQYF. CDR3 nucleotides: TGTGCCAGCAGCGTAACGCACCTTGGGGGGGGTGCAGATACGCAGTATTTT. This chain uses TRBV9 with TRBJ2-3; TRBD2 aligns across 7 bases. The CDR3 totals 17 residues. The germline V gene encodes CDR1 SGDLS and CDR2 YYNGEE. Germline trimming cut 1 base from V and 4 bases from J; bases unmatched to any gene: 12.

The V gene is TRBV6-6, the J gene TRBJ1-6; D may be TRBD1 (6 bases). The V and J ends lost 4 bases and 6 bases respectively, with 7 bases between them. The CDR3 extends over 13 amino acids. Germline V lookup: CDR1 MNHNY, CDR2 SVGAGI (reference sequence). The CDR3 loop is CASSWDTNSPLHF. CDR3 in DNA: TGTGCCAGCAGTTGGGACACTAATTCACCCCTCCACTTT.

The chain joins TRBV7-3 to TRBJ2-7; D possibly corresponds to TRBD2 (6 bases). The CDR3 loop spans 14 amino acids. Germline V gene lookup returns CDR1 SGHTA and CDR2 FQGTGA. V was cut by 5 bases and J by 1 base, with 12 bases left in between. As DNA, the CDR3 is TGTGCCAGCAGCCCCGGCGGGACGTCCTACGAGCAGTACTTC. Protein product: CASSPGGTSYEQYF.

This chain links TRBV7-2 with TRBJ2-1; TRBD2 aligns across 8 bases. This CDR3 is 16 amino acids long. Germline-derived CDR1 and CDR2 are SGHTA and FQGNSA. The V segment lost 1 base and the J segment 6 bases; nucleotides outside the gene matches: 8. CDR3 nucleotides: TGTGCCAGCAGCTTAGATCTTGGTCGGGGGGGCAATGAGCAGTTCTTC. It translates to CASSLDLGRGGNEQFF. Full variable domain (remainder filled in from reference TRBV7-2 and TRBJ2-1): GAGVSQSPSNKVTEKGKDVELRCDPISGHTALYWYRQSLGQGLEFLIYFQGNSAPDKSGLPSDRFSAERTGGSVSTLTIQRTQQEDSAVYLCASSLDLGRGGNEQFFGPGTRLTVL.

The chain employs TRBV11-2 and TRBJ2-5; possibly TRBD2 for D (6 bases). The germline gives CDR1 SGHAT, CDR2 FQNNGV. V dropped 6 bases and J dropped 5 bases, with 22 bases sitting between them. There are 16 residues in the CDR3. CDR3 in DNA: TGTGCCAGCAGGGGTGACTTGGCGGGGATGGGGGAGACCCAGTACTTC. It codes for CASRGDLAGMGETQYF.

A few counts support this clone. V usage is TRBV5-1 and J usage is TRBJ2-7; 9 bases match TRBD1. The J segment lost 5 bases and the V segment lost 3 bases, leaving 9 bases of the junction unmatched. Germline CDR1 reads SGHRS; CDR2 reads YFSETQ. The CDR3 sequence is 15 residues long. The CDR3 region is CASSSGQGPLHEQYF. CDR3 nucleotides: TGCGCCAGCAGCTCGGGACAGGGCCCTCTCCACGAGCAGTACTTC.

The genes are TRBV7-9 and TRBJ2-7; 10 bases map to TRBD1. The V segment lost 2 bases and the J segment 1 base; nucleotides outside the gene matches: 2. Germline CDR1 reads SEHNR; CDR2 reads FQNEAQ (reference sequence). The CDR3 has 15 residues. The CDR3: CASSLWTGGSYEQYF. Here the CDR3 DNA reads TGTGCCAGCAGCTTATGGACAGGGGGGTCCTACGAGCAGTACTTC. The whole variable domain, remainder taken from reference TRBV7-9 and TRBJ2-7, is DTGVSQNPRHKITKRGQNVTFRCDPISEHNRLYWYRQTLGQGPEFLTYFQNEAQLEKSRLLSDRFSAERPKGSFSTLEIQRTEQGDSAMYLCASSLWTGGSYEQYFGPGTRLTVT.

Ten or more counts support this clone. The chain uses TRBV6-5 and TRBJ2-7; D not resolved. CDR3 size: 14 residues. The V gene lost 7 bases and the J gene lost 4 bases, with 17 bases spanning the gap. From germline, CDR1 is MNHEY and CDR2 SVGAGI. CDR3 coding DNA: TGTGCCAGCACCGGTGTTGCGGTCGCGTACGAGCAGTACTTC. This translates into CASTGVAVAYEQYF.

On this clone itself: Other nucleotide sequences from this sample produce the same CDR3. The rearrangement links TRBV5-6 to TRBJ1-2; D uncertain. This CDR3 has 12 residues. The germline CDR1 and CDR2 sequences are SGHDT and YYEEEE. The V end was cut by 4 bases, the J end by 4 bases, with 8 bases between. The CDR3 loop reads CASSPTGYGYTF. DNA of the CDR3: TGTGCCAGCAGCCCGACGGGCTATGGCTACACCTTC.

The chain couples TRBV9 to TRBJ2-5; 8 bases align to TRBD2. Germline CDR1 SGDLS, CDR2 YYNGEE. The CDR3 has 16 amino acids. The junction had 9 bases not matched to a gene; V was cut back by 0 bases and J by 5 bases. The CDR3 here is CASSVGAGGLRETQYF. DNA of the CDR3: TGTGCCAGCAGCGTAGGCGCGGGGGGCCTTAGGGAGACCCAGTACTTC.

This clone is a singleton in its sample. The chain's CDR3 is CASSLEPKGEAFF. The CDR3 DNA sequence: TGTGCCAGCAGCCTGGAACCCAAGGGGGAAGCTTTCTTT. The chain links TRBV7-6 to TRBJ1-1; a possible D gene is TRBD1 (5 bases). The CDR3 is made up of 13 amino acids. Germline assignment: CDR1 SGHVS and CDR2 FNYEAQ. Trimming stripped 5 bases from V and 8 bases from J, with 15 bases between.

The chain joins TRBV19 to TRBJ2-6; TRBD1 matches 11 bases. The germline V gene encodes CDR1 LNHDA and CDR2 SQIVND (reference sequence). With V trimmed by 4 bases and J by 2 bases, 4 bases remained unmatched. There are 17 residues in the CDR3. The CDR3 bases are TGTGCCAGTAGTAGGGACAGGGGGTTAGCTGGGGCCAACGTCCTGACTTTC. It encodes CASSRDRGLAGANVLTF.

With respect to this clone: Different DNA sequences within this sample yield the same CDR3. V gene TRBV5-1 combines with J gene TRBJ2-2, with D perhaps matching TRBD2 (5 bases). Trimming took off 0 bases at V and 2 bases at J, with 5 bases between the two ends. The CDR3 length is 14 residues. Per germline, CDR1 SGHRS and CDR2 YFSETQ. The DNA of the CDR3 is TGCGCCAGCAGCTTGGCGGGAAACACCGGGGAGCTGTTTTTT. Translation gives CASSLAGNTGELFF.

This rearrangement joins TRBV4-1 to TRBJ1-2; TRBD1 agrees at 9 bases. This CDR3 is built from 16 residues. Germline CDR1 and CDR2: MGHRA and YSYEKL. The V and J ends lost 1 base and 8 bases, in that order; junction bases with no gene match: 11. DNA of the CDR3: TGCGCCAGCAGCCAAGTAAGAGGACAGGGGCTCCGGGGCTACACCTTC. Its protein is CASSQVRGQGLRGYTF.

V is TRBV6-6 and J is TRBJ2-7; a weak D match, TRBD1 (6 bases). V lost 2 bases and J lost 1, with 6 bases in between. CDR1 and CDR2 (germline): MNHNY, SVGAGI (reference sequence). The CDR3 spans 13 residues. The CDR3: CASSYDRSYEQYF. The CDR3 coding sequence is TGTGCCAGCAGTTACGACAGGTCCTACGAGCAGTACTTC.

The rearrangement links TRBV13 to TRBJ1-2; maybe TRBD1 (6 bases). Trimming shortened V by 1 base and J by 0 bases, and 12 bases separated the two germline ends. The CDR3 spans 16 residues. In germline, CDR1 is PRHDT, CDR2 FYEKMQ (reference sequence). Here the CDR3 DNA reads TGTGCCAGCAGCTTAGTGAGCAGGGGAACTAACTATGGCTACACCTTC. Translation gives CASSLVSRGTNYGYTF.